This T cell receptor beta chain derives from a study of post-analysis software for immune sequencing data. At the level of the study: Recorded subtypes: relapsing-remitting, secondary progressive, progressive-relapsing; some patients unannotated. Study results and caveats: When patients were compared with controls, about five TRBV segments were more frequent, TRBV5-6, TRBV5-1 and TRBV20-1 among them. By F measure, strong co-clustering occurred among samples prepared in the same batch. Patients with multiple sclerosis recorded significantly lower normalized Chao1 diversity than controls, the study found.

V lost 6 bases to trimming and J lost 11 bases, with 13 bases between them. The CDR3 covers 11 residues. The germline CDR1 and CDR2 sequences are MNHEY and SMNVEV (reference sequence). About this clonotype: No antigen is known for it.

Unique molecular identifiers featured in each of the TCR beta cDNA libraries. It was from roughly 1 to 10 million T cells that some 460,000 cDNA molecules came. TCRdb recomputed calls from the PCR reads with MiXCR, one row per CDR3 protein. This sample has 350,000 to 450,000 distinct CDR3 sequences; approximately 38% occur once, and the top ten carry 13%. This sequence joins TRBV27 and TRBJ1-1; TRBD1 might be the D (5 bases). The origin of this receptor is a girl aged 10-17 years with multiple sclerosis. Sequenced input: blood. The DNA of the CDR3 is TGTGCCAGCAGATCAGGGTTCGGCGCTTTCTTT. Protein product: CASRSGFGAFF.